This T cell receptor (beta chain) was sequenced in a study of blood T cell repertoires in COVID-19. Study in general: Material from acute and convalescent COVID-19 was sourced from the United States, Italy and Spain.

This clone came up once. The CDR3 length is 17 residues. V was clipped by 3 bases and J by 4 bases; unmatched bases: 6. The V gene's germline CDR1 is KGHDR and CDR2 SFDVKD. Profiled with immunoSEQ multiplex PCR; TCRdb holds only in-frame clones, not every one. The table lists approximately 60,000 clones, roughly 87% of them singletons, with around a fifth in the top ten. The source is a woman aged 55-69 years with acute or convalescent COVID-19. The chain joins TRBV24-1 to TRBJ2-3, with 13 bases fitting TRBD2. Sequencing input: peripheral blood. CDR3 loop: CATSDVQLAGGADTQYF. The CDR3 DNA reads TGTGCCACCAGTGATGTTCAACTAGCGGGGGGGGCAGATACGCAGTATTTT.